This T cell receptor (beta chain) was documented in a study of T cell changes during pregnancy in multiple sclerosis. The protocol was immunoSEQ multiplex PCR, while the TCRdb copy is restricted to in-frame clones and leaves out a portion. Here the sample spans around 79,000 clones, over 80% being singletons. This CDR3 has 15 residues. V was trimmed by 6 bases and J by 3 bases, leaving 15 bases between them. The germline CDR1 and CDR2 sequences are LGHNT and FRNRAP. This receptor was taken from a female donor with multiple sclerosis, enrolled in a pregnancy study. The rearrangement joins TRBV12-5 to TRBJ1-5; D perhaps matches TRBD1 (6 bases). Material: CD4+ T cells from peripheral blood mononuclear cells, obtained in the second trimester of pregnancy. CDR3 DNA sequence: TGTGCTAGTGGCATAATACAGGGCGACAATCAGCCCCAGCATTTT. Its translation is CASGIIQGDNQPQHF.